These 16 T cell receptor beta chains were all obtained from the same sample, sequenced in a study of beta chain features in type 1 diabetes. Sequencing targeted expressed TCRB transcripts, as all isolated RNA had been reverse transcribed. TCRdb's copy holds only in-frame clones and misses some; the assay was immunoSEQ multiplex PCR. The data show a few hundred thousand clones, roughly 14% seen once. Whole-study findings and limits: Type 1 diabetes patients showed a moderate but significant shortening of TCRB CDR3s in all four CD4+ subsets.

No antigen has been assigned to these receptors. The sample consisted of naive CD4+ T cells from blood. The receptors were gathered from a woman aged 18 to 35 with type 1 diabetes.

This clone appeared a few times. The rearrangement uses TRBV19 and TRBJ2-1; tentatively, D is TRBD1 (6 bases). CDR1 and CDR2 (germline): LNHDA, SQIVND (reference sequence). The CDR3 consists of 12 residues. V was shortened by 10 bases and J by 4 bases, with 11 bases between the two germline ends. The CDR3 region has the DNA TGTGCCACCCAGGGGAATTACAATGAGCAGTTCTTC. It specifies CATQGNYNEQFF. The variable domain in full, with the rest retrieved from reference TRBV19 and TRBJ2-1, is DGGITQSPKYLFRKEGQNVTLSCEQNLNHDAMYWYRQDPGQGLRLIYYSQIVNDFQKGDIAEGYSVSREKKESFPLTVTSAQKNPTAFYLCATQGNYNEQFFGPGTRLTVL.

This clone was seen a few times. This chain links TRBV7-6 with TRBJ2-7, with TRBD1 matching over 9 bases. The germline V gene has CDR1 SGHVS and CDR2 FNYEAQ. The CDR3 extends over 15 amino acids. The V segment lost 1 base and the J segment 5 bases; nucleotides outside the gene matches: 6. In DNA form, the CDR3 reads TGTGCCAGCAGCTTAGAGGGACAGGGTCCCAACGAGCAGTACTTC. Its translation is CASSLEGQGPNEQYF.

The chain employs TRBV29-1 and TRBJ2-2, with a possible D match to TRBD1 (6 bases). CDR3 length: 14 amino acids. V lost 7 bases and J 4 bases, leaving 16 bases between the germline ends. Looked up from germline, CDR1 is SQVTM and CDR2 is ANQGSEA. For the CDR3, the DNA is TGCAGCGCATCAGGGGCAACCCCCACCGGGGAGCTGTTTTTT. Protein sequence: CSASGATPTGELFF.

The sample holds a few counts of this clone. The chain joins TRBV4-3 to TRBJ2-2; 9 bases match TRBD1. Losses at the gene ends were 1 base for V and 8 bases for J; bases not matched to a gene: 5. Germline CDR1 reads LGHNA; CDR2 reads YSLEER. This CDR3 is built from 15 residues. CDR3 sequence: CASSQGGQGLGELFF. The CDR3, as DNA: TGCGCCAGCAGCCAAGGGGGACAGGGCTTAGGGGAGCTGTTTTTT.

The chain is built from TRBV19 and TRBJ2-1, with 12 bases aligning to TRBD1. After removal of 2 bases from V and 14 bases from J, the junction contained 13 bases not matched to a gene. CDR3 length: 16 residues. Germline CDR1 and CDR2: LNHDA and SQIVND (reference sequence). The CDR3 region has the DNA TGTGCCAGTAGTATAAGGCCGGGACAGGGGGCGTGGATGGAGTTCTTC. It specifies CASSIRPGQGAWMEFF.

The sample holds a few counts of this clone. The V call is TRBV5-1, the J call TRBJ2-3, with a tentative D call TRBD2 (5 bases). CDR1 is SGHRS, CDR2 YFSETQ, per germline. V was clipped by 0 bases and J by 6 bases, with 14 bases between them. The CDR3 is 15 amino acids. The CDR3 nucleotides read TGCGCCAGCAGCTTGGTAGTAGTGACGGGGGATACGCAGTATTTT. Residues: CASSLVVVTGDTQYF.

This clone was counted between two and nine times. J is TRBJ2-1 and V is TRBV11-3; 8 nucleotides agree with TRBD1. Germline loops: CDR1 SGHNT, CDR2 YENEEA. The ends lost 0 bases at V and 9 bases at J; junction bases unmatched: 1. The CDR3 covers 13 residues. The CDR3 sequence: CASSLEQGGEQFF. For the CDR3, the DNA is TGTGCCAGCAGCTTAGAACAGGGGGGTGAGCAGTTCTTC.

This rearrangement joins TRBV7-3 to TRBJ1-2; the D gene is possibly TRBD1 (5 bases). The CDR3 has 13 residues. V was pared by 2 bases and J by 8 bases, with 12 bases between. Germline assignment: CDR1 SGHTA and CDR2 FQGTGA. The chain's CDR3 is CASSLEGAVGYTF. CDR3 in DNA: TGTGCCAGCAGCTTAGAAGGGGCCGTAGGCTACACCTTC.

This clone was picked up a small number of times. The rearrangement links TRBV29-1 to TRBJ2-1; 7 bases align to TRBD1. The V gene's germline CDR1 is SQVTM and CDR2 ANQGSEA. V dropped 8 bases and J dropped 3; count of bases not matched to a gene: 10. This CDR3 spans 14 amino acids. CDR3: CSFHSRGFYNEQFF. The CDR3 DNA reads TGCAGCTTCCACAGCAGGGGGTTCTACAATGAGCAGTTCTTC.

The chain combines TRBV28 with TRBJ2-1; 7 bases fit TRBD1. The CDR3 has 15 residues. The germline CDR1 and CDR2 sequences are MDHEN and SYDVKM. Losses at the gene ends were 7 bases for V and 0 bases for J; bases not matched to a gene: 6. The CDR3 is CASTLRTGSYNEQFF. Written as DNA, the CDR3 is TGTGCCAGCACCCTTAGGACAGGCTCCTACAATGAGCAGTTCTTC.

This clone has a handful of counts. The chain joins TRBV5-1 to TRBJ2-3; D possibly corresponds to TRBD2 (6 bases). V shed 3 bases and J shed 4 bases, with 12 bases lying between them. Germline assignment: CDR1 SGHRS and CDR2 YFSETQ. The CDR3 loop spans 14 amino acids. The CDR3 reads CASSSGSSPDTQYF. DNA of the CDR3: TGCGCCAGCAGCTCCGGGAGTAGCCCAGATACGCAGTATTTT. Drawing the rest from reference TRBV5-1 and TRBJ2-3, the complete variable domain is KAGVTQTPRYLIKTRGQQVTLSCSPISGHRSVSWYQQTPGQGLQFLFEYFSETQRNKGNFPGRFSGRQFSNSRSEMNVSTLELGDSALYLCASSSGSSPDTQYFGPGTRLTVL.

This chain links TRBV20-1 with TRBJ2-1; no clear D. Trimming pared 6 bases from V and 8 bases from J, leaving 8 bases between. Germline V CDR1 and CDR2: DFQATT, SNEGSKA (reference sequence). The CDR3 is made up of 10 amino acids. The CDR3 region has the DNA TGCAGTGCGAGCCCCCATGAGCAGTTCTTC. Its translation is CSASPHEQFF.

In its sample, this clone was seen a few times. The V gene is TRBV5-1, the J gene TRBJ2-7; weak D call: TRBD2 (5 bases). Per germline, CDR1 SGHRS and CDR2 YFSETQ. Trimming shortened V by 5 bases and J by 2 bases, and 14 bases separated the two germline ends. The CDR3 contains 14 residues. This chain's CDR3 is CASRRTAGTYEQYV. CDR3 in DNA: TGCGCCAGCAGGAGGACGGCGGGTACCTACGAGCAGTACGTC.

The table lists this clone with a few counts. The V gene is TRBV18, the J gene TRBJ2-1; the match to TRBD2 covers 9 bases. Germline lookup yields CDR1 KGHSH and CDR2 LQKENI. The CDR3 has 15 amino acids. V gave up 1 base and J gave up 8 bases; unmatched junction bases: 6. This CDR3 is CASSPQLAGRDEQFF. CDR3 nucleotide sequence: TGTGCCAGCTCACCACAACTAGCGGGTAGAGATGAGCAGTTCTTC.

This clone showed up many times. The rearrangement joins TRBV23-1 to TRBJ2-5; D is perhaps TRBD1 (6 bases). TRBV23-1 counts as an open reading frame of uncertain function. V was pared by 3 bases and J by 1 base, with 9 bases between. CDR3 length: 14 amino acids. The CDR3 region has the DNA TGCGCCAGCAGTCACCCGGACAGCCAAGAGACCCAGTACTTC. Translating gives CASSHPDSQETQYF.

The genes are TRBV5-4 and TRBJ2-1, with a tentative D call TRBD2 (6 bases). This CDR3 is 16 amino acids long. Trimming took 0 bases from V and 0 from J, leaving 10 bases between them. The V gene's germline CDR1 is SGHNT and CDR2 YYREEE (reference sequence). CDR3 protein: CASSLAFGSSYNEQFF. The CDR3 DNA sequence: TGTGCCAGCAGCTTGGCGTTCGGGAGCTCCTACAATGAGCAGTTCTTC.